The 27 T cell receptor beta chains below all came from one sample that was sequenced in a study of T cell responses to AZD1222 COVID-19 vaccine. Some clones are missing from TCRdb's copy, which holds only in-frame ones; the method was immunoSEQ multiplex PCR. In the table there are 110,000 or so clones, around 88% of which are singletons. Source: peripheral blood, taken 28 days after the second AZD1222 dose. The receptor source for this set is an adult who received the AZD1222 COVID-19 vaccine.

The V and J genes are TRBV7-3 and TRBJ2-2; the D gene could be TRBD1 or TRBD2 (5 bases each). CDR3 length equals 17 residues. Per the germline V gene, CDR1 is SGHTA and CDR2 is FQGTGA. Trimming left V 1 base short and J 0 bases short, with 12 bases between. The CDR3 region is CASSLIDGDPNTGELFF. In DNA form, the CDR3 reads TGTGCCAGCAGCTTAATAGACGGGGACCCGAACACCGGGGAGCTGTTTTTT.

V gene TRBV19 combines with J gene TRBJ2-2, with D unclear. CDR3 length equals 14 residues. Germline-derived CDR1 and CDR2 are LNHDA and SQIVND (reference sequence). V lost 3 bases and J lost 6, with 11 bases in between. The CDR3 DNA reads TGTGCCAGTAGTATTTGGGCCAAGTCCGGGGAGCTGTTTTTT. Its protein is CASSIWAKSGELFF.

This rearrangement joins TRBV11-3 to TRBJ1-4; 7 nucleotides agree with TRBD1. Germline V gene sequence: CDR1 SGHNT, CDR2 YENEEA. The CDR3 contains 15 residues. The V gene end was trimmed by 5 bases and the J gene end by 8 bases; junction bases not matched to a gene: 11. CDR3 in amino acids: CASSRRDSETEKLFF. CDR3 bases: TGTGCCAGCAGCCGACGGGACAGCGAGACAGAAAAACTGTTTTTT.

The V gene is TRBV20-1, the J gene TRBJ2-7; 7 nucleotides line up with TRBD1. The CDR3 extends over 13 amino acids. V lost 3 bases and J lost 5; bases outside the gene matches: 7. CDR1 DFQATT and CDR2 SNEGSKA come from the germline V gene (reference sequence). This CDR3 is CSASYRGENEQYF. The CDR3 nucleotides are TGCAGTGCTAGTTACAGGGGAGAGAACGAGCAGTACTTC.

J is TRBJ1-4 and V is TRBV5-5; 8 bases align to TRBD1. J lost 7 bases, V lost 0 bases, and 8 bases had no gene match. The CDR3 contains 16 residues. Germline assignment: CDR1 SGHKS and CDR2 YYEKEE (reference sequence). Here the CDR3 DNA reads TGTGCCAGCAGCTTGGCCAGGAACAGGGGGACTGAAAAACTGTTTTTT. This translates into CASSLARNRGTEKLFF.

The rearrangement links TRBV29-1 to TRBJ2-2, with 9 bases lining up with TRBD2. Germline lookup yields CDR1 SQVTM and CDR2 ANQGSEA. This CDR3 is 14 amino acids long. Unmatched junction bases numbered 4, after V lost 6 bases and J lost 2 bases. CDR3: CSVGTSLNTGELFF. CDR3 in DNA: TGCAGCGTGGGGACTAGCCTCAACACCGGGGAGCTGTTTTTT.

The chain links TRBV5-4 to TRBJ2-7, with a tentative D call TRBD1 (5 bases). This CDR3 contains 17 residues. Between the trimmed V and J ends, which lost 2 bases and 9 bases, there was a span of 27 bases. Germline assignment: CDR1 SGHNT and CDR2 YYREEE (reference sequence). The CDR3 sequence is CASSFSPGAGIGQGQYF. The CDR3 DNA is TGTGCCAGCAGCTTCTCCCCTGGGGCAGGGATAGGTCAGGGGCAGTACTTC.

This clone appeared a single time. CDR3 residues: CASSQGTSDWETQYF. The CDR3 DNA sequence: TGTGCCAGCAGCCAAGGGACTAGCGATTGGGAGACCCAGTACTTC. The chain is built from TRBV14 and TRBJ2-5; 9 bases match TRBD2. The V and J ends lost 1 base and 5 bases, in that order; junction bases with no gene match: 5. In germline, CDR1 is SGHDN, CDR2 FVKESK. CDR3 size: 15 residues.

In this sample, this clone turned up once. The V call is TRBV28, the J call TRBJ2-7; D gene uncertain. This CDR3 region has 15 residues. Trimming took 8 bases from V and 7 from J, leaving 24 bases between them. Germline-derived CDR1 and CDR2 are MDHEN and SYDVKM. In nucleotides, the CDR3 is TGTGCCAGCGGTACCGGATACAGACAATTCGGGGAGCAGTACTTC. As protein: CASGTGYRQFGEQYF.

The CDR3, as DNA: TGTGCCAGCAGCCCTGGAGGGACAGGGGTGTCTGAAGCTTTCTTT. It specifies CASSPGGTGVSEAFF. The chain links TRBV28 to TRBJ1-1, with 10 nucleotides matching TRBD1. The germline gives CDR1 MDHEN, CDR2 SYDVKM. The V segment lost 6 bases and the J segment 6 bases; nucleotides outside the gene matches: 10. The CDR3 runs 15 residues.

The chain recombines TRBV7-9 with TRBJ1-6; D is unresolved. Germline V gene lookup returns CDR1 SEHNR and CDR2 FQNEAQ (reference sequence). This CDR3 is 16 amino acids long. Between the trimmed V and J ends, which lost 4 bases and 0 bases, there was a span of 10 bases. CDR3 coding DNA: TGTGCCAGCAGCTACGCATCGAGCTCCTATAATTCACCCCTCCACTTT. It translates to CASSYASSSYNSPLHF.

This CDR3 reads CASSIWTSGDTYEQYF. CDR3 nucleotides: TGTGCCAGCAGCATATGGACTAGCGGGGATACCTACGAGCAGTACTTC. V gene TRBV11-3 combines with J gene TRBJ2-7; 12 nucleotides line up with TRBD2. Germline CDR1 and CDR2: SGHNT and YENEEA. The CDR3 covers 16 residues. With V trimmed by 5 bases and J by 2 bases, 7 bases remained unmatched. The full variable domain, completed using reference TRBV11-3 and TRBJ2-7, is EAGVVQSPRYKIIEKKQPVAFWCNPISGHNTLYWYLQNLGQGPELLIRYENEEAVDDSQLPKDRFSAERLKGVDSTLKIQPAELGDSAVYLCASSIWTSGDTYEQYFGPGTRLTVT.

CDR3 nucleotides: TGTGCCAGCAGAACCGGGACAGGGAGGACCGGGGAGCTGTTTTTT. Amino acid sequence: CASRTGTGRTGELFF. This chain joins TRBV7-6 and TRBJ2-2; 9 bases are shared with TRBD1. Losses at the gene ends were 6 bases for V and 5 bases for J; bases not matched to a gene: 7. This CDR3 region has 15 residues. CDR1 and CDR2 from the germline V gene are SGHVS and FNYEAQ.

In this sample, this clone turned up once. V and J are TRBV19 and TRBJ2-7, with D unresolved. Trimming took 1 base from V and 0 from J, leaving 10 bases between them. Germline CDR1 and CDR2: LNHDA and SQIVND (reference sequence). This CDR3 spans 15 amino acids. CDR3 sequence reads: CASSIAADGSYEQYF. CDR3 bases: TGTGCCAGTAGTATAGCGGCGGACGGCTCCTACGAGCAGTACTTC.

The chain carries TRBV27 and TRBJ1-4; a weak D match, TRBD1 (5 bases). Germline CDR1 MNHEY, CDR2 SMNVEV (reference sequence). The CDR3 is 14 residues long. V gave up 5 bases and J gave up 8 bases, with 15 bases separating them. Here the CDR3 reads CASSPQWDSEKLFF. Written as DNA, the CDR3 is TGTGCCAGCAGTCCCCAATGGGACTCGGAAAAACTGTTTTTT.

This clone was seen a few times. The gene calls are TRBV7-8 and TRBJ2-5; no firm D call. Trimming left V 3 bases short and J 0 bases short, with 11 bases between. The CDR3 spans 15 residues. Germline values: CDR1 SGHVS, CDR2 FQNEAQ. The CDR3 region is CASSFLVGYQETQYF. The CDR3 nucleotides read TGTGCCAGCAGCTTTCTCGTAGGGTACCAAGAGACCCAGTACTTC. Complete variable domain (other parts from reference TRBV7-8 and TRBJ2-5): GAGVSQSPRYKVAKRGQDVALRCDPISGHVSLFWYQQALGQGPEFLTYFQNEAQLDKSGLPSDRFFAERPEGSVSTLKIQRTQQEDSAVYLCASSFLVGYQETQYFGPGTRLLVL.

The chain couples TRBV7-9 to TRBJ2-5; the D gene is possibly TRBD2 (6 bases). The germline V gene encodes CDR1 SEHNR and CDR2 FQNEAQ (reference sequence). The CDR3 covers 17 residues. V shed 2 bases and J shed 3 bases, with 19 bases lying between them. The CDR3 nucleotides are TGTGCCAGCAGCTTAAAGCGGCCAGGGTGGGAGGAAGAGACCCAGTACTTC. Amino acids: CASSLKRPGWEEETQYF.

The rearrangement joins TRBV20-1 to TRBJ1-2; unclear D gene. CDR3 length: 12 amino acids. Germline V gives CDR1 DFQATT, CDR2 SNEGSKA (reference sequence). Trimming took 3 bases from V and 4 from J, leaving 9 bases between them. CDR3 amino acids: CSASSSGYGYTF. DNA for the CDR3: TGCAGTGCTAGTTCCAGTGGCTATGGCTACACCTTC.

The chain combines TRBV27 with TRBJ2-5; 10 bases agree with TRBD2. Trimming at V came to 3 bases and at J to 4 bases, leaving 2 bases not matched to a gene. Germline lookup yields CDR1 MNHEY and CDR2 SMNVEV (reference sequence). The CDR3 spans 14 residues. The CDR3 loop is CASSLSGGGETQYF. In DNA, the CDR3 is TGTGCCAGCAGTTTGAGCGGGGGGGGAGAGACCCAGTACTTC.

This clone came up once. This chain uses TRBV15 with TRBJ2-7; tentatively, D is TRBD1 (6 bases). The germline CDR1 and CDR2 sequences are LNHNV and YYDKDF (reference sequence). The germline V and J ends were trimmed by 4 bases and 4 bases, with 11 bases remaining between them. The CDR3 runs to 13 residues. The CDR3 spells CATSKQGAYEQYF. As DNA, the CDR3 is TGTGCCACCAGCAAACAGGGAGCATACGAGCAGTACTTC.

The genes are TRBV6-5 and TRBJ2-7, with a weak D call TRBD1 (5 bases). V lost 0 bases, J lost 4 bases, and 7 bases lay in between. The germline gives CDR1 MNHEY, CDR2 SVGAGI. The CDR3 consists of 13 residues. The CDR3: CASSYSAGYEQYF. The CDR3 coding sequence is TGTGCCAGCAGTTACTCGGCAGGGTACGAGCAGTACTTC.

The CDR3 region is CASSLRDRGPYEQYF. Here the CDR3 DNA reads TGCGCCAGCAGCTTGCGGGACAGGGGTCCCTACGAGCAGTACTTC. The chain uses TRBV5-1 and TRBJ2-7; the match to TRBD1 covers 10 bases. This CDR3 spans 15 amino acids. Germline CDR1 and CDR2: SGHRS and YFSETQ. The V and J ends lost 1 base and 2 bases, in that order; junction bases with no gene match: 3.

This clone is a singleton in its sample. This chain links TRBV5-4 with TRBJ2-7, with 9 bases fitting TRBD1. V gave up 4 bases and J gave up 0 bases; unmatched junction bases: 5. The germline gives CDR1 SGHNT, CDR2 YYREEE (reference sequence). The CDR3 extends over 15 amino acids. The CDR3 region has the DNA TGTGCCAGCAGCCGAGGACAGGGGCCCTCCTACGAGCAGTACTTC. Its protein product is CASSRGQGPSYEQYF.

The rearrangement uses TRBV7-8 and TRBJ1-1; D not certain. The ends were cut back, 5 bases at V and 5 bases at J, with 9 bases in the middle. CDR3 length equals 12 residues. Germline lookup yields CDR1 SGHVS and CDR2 FQNEAQ. Written as DNA, the CDR3 is TGTGCCAGCAGCCCGTTGTGGACTGAAGCTTTCTTT. The encoded protein is CASSPLWTEAFF.

The genes are TRBV11-3 and TRBJ2-2; 7 nucleotides align to TRBD2. Germline V gene lookup returns CDR1 SGHNT and CDR2 YENEEA. The J segment lost 3 bases and the V segment lost 4 bases, leaving 8 bases of the junction unmatched. The CDR3 consists of 16 residues. The CDR3 loop is CASSSTLAVDTGELFF. CDR3 in DNA: TGTGCCAGCAGCTCGACGCTAGCGGTCGACACCGGGGAGCTGTTTTTT.

Note on this clone: The same CDR3 arises from other DNA sequences in this sample as well. The chain employs TRBV2 and TRBJ2-3; D gene unclear. Trimming left V 2 bases short and J 2 bases short, with 2 bases between. The CDR3 covers 12 residues. CDR1 and CDR2 from the germline V gene are SNHLY and FYNNEI. CDR3 DNA sequence: TGTGCCAGCAGTGAAACCACAGATACGCAGTATTTT. Translating it yields CASSETTDTQYF.

DNA of the CDR3: TGTGCCAGCAGCCAAGATCCTTGGTGGAGCACTGAAGCTTTCTTT. Its protein product is CASSQDPWWSTEAFF. The chain links TRBV14 to TRBJ1-1; D is ambiguous. Germline V gene data show CDR1 as SGHDN and CDR2 as FVKESK. The CDR3 runs to 15 residues. The V gene lost 0 bases and the J gene lost 4 bases, with 12 bases spanning the gap.